Listed below are T cell receptor beta chains from one sample, sequenced in a study of tissue T cells after allogeneic stem cell transplantation. This table comes from immunoSEQ multiplex PCR, and its TCRdb copy is limited to in-frame clones, with some not included. The sample records around 6,800 clones, 60% to 85% being singletons. The source material was skin, sampled at autopsy. The receptors originated from a male patient over 55 with steroid-refractory graft-versus-host disease after an allogeneic stem cell transplant. Some T cells here may be from the graft donor. Both conserved end residues are part of each CDR3. D genes are given only for firm matches. Clone size is stated in some rows and not others, as once, few, many or a class when expanded.

v_call: TRBV6-5
j_call: TRBJ1-3
d_call: NA
clone_size: NA
cdr3_nt: TGTGCCAGACTCAATATCTCTGGAAACACCATATATTTT
cdr3_aa: CARLNISGNTIYF

v_call: TRBV19
j_call: TRBJ1-1
d_call: NA
clone_size: NA
cdr3_nt: TGTGCCAGTAGGGCCCACAGGGACCTTCCCGAAGCTTTCTTT
cdr3_aa: CASRAHRDLPEAFF

v_call: TRBV5-1
j_call: TRBJ1-1
d_call: TRBD1
clone_size: NA
cdr3_nt: TGCGCCAGCAGCTTGGACACAGGGGGCGGAGGCTCTGAAGCTTTCTTT
cdr3_aa: CASSLDTGGGGSEAFF

v_call: TRBV21-1
j_call: TRBJ1-6
d_call: NA
clone_size: NA
cdr3_nt: TGTGCCAGCGGAACCGTGGACAGACGAGGGGAGGGATCCTATAATTCACCCCTCCACTTT
cdr3_aa: CASGTVDRRGEGSYNSPLHF

v_call: TRBV5-6
j_call: TRBJ2-7
d_call: NA
clone_size: NA
cdr3_nt: TGTGCCAGCACCTTGAATACGGCTCCCTACGAGCAGTACTTC
cdr3_aa: CASTLNTAPYEQYF

v_call: TRBV6-1
j_call: TRBJ1-6
d_call: TRBD1
clone_size: NA
cdr3_nt: TGTGCCAGCAGTGGGGACAGGAATCCCTATATTGAGTCACCCCTCCACTTT
cdr3_aa: CASSGDRNPYIESPLHF

v_call: TRBV11-2
j_call: TRBJ2-2
d_call: NA
clone_size: NA
cdr3_nt: TGTGCCAGCAGCTTAGGGGCAGCAAGGAACACCGGGGAGCTGTTTTTT
cdr3_aa: CASSLGAARNTGELFF

v_call: TRBV24-1
j_call: TRBJ2-2
d_call: NA
clone_size: NA
cdr3_nt: TGTGCCACCAGTGATTGGGCGGCCGGGGAGCTGTTTTTT
cdr3_aa: CATSDWAAGELFF

v_call: TRBV6-5
j_call: TRBJ2-7
d_call: NA
clone_size: NA
cdr3_nt: TGTGCCAGCAGTTACCGGCAGGCCTACGAGCAGTACTTC
cdr3_aa: CASSYRQAYEQYF

v_call: TRBV6-5
j_call: TRBJ1-1
d_call: TRBD1
clone_size: few
cdr3_nt: TGTGCCAGCACTGGGACAGGGAACACTGAAGCTTTCTTT
cdr3_aa: CASTGTGNTEAFF

v_call: TRBV24-1
j_call: TRBJ1-2
d_call: NA
clone_size: NA
cdr3_nt: TGTGCCACCAGTGATTTTGGTGTGGGCTACACCTTC
cdr3_aa: CATSDFGVGYTF

v_call: TRBV5-8
j_call: TRBJ1-5
d_call: TRBD1
clone_size: large
cdr3_nt: TGTGCCAGCAGCTTGGGGGGGGGCAGGGGGCTACAGCCCCAGCATTTT
cdr3_aa: CASSLGGGRGLQPQHF

v_call: TRBV27
j_call: TRBJ2-5
d_call: NA
clone_size: NA
cdr3_nt: TGTGCCAGCAGAGGTTTAACAAGAGAGACCCAGTACTTC
cdr3_aa: CASRGLTRETQYF

v_call: TRBV5-1
j_call: TRBJ2-1
d_call: NA
clone_size: once
cdr3_nt: TGCGCCAGCAGCAACCCGTCGGGTGAGCAGTTCTTC
cdr3_aa: CASSNPSGEQFF

v_call: TRBV19
j_call: TRBJ2-1
d_call: NA
clone_size: NA
cdr3_nt: TGTGCCAGTAGTATAGTGCCGTATAATGAGCAGTTCTTC
cdr3_aa: CASSIVPYNEQFF

v_call: TRBV23-1
j_call: TRBJ2-5
d_call: NA
clone_size: NA
cdr3_nt: TGCGCCAGCAGTCAAATCCTAGGACAAGAGACCCAGTACTTC
cdr3_aa: CASSQILGQETQYF

v_call: TRBV2
j_call: TRBJ2-3
d_call: TRBD1
clone_size: once
cdr3_nt: TGTGCCAGCAGTGAGGTCTGGACAGGTAGCACAGATACGCAGTATTTT
cdr3_aa: CASSEVWTGSTDTQYF

v_call: TRBV7-8
j_call: TRBJ1-5
d_call: NA
clone_size: NA
cdr3_nt: TGTGCCAGCAGCTTAGTGTCAGATTTCAATCAGCCCCAGCATTTT
cdr3_aa: CASSLVSDFNQPQHF

v_call: TRBV5-1
j_call: TRBJ1-1
d_call: TRBD1
clone_size: NA
cdr3_nt: TGCGCCAGCAGCTTAAGGGGACAGGGCCAATTCGAGGCTTTCTTT
cdr3_aa: CASSLRGQGQFEAFF

v_call: TRBV5-1
j_call: TRBJ1-1
d_call: NA
clone_size: NA
cdr3_nt: TGCGCCAGCAGCCAGGAAGGGGGATATACTGAAGCTTTCTTT
cdr3_aa: CASSQEGGYTEAFF

v_call: TRBV3-1/TRBV3-2
j_call: TRBJ1-2
d_call: TRBD1
clone_size: NA
cdr3_nt: TGTGCCAGCAGGGGACAGTCGCCTGGAGGAGCTAACTATGGCTACACCTTC
cdr3_aa: CASRGQSPGGANYGYTF

v_call: TRBV3-1/TRBV3-2
j_call: TRBJ1-2
d_call: NA
clone_size: NA
cdr3_nt: TGTGCCAGCAATAGGTGGGGGCGTGACTATGGCTACACCTTC
cdr3_aa: CASNRWGRDYGYTF

v_call: TRBV5-6
j_call: TRBJ2-7
d_call: NA
clone_size: NA
cdr3_nt: TGTGCCAGCAGCTTGATCTACGAGCAGTACTTC
cdr3_aa: CASSLIYEQYF

v_call: TRBV27
j_call: TRBJ1-3
d_call: NA
clone_size: NA
cdr3_nt: TGTGCCAGCAGTCCTCACCAGAGCTCTGGAAACACCATATATTTT
cdr3_aa: CASSPHQSSGNTIYF

v_call: TRBV30
j_call: TRBJ1-6
d_call: NA
clone_size: NA
cdr3_nt: TGTGCCTGGATTGTAGGGGGATACTATAATTCACCCCTCCACTTT
cdr3_aa: CAWIVGGYYNSPLHF

v_call: TRBV5-1
j_call: TRBJ2-7
d_call: TRBD1
clone_size: NA
cdr3_nt: TGCGCCAGCAGCTTGACGGGACAGTACAGCTCCTACGAGCAGTACTTC
cdr3_aa: CASSLTGQYSSYEQYF

v_call: TRBV30
j_call: TRBJ1-2
d_call: NA
clone_size: few
cdr3_nt: TGTGCCTGGAATTATAACAGGAACTATGGCTACACCTTC
cdr3_aa: CAWNYNRNYGYTF

v_call: TRBV28
j_call: TRBJ1-4
d_call: TRBD1
clone_size: NA
cdr3_nt: TGTGCCAGCAGTTCCCCGGGACAGGGATGGCCTAATGAAAAACTGTTTTTT
cdr3_aa: CASSSPGQGWPNEKLFF

v_call: TRBV11-2
j_call: TRBJ2-1
d_call: NA
clone_size: large
cdr3_nt: TGTGCCAGCAGTAGGGGGTGGAATGAGCAGTTCTTC
cdr3_aa: CASSRGWNEQFF

v_call: TRBV9
j_call: TRBJ2-5
d_call: TRBD1
clone_size: NA
cdr3_nt: TGTGCCAGCAGCGTGGGGACAGGGAGCGAGACCCAGTACTTC
cdr3_aa: CASSVGTGSETQYF

v_call: TRBV18
j_call: TRBJ1-6
d_call: NA
clone_size: NA
cdr3_nt: TGTGCCAGTAAGGGGACGGAAAATTCACCCCTCCACTTT
cdr3_aa: CASKGTENSPLHF

v_call: TRBV25-1
j_call: TRBJ2-2
d_call: NA
clone_size: once
cdr3_nt: TGTGCCAGCAGTGAGAGCAGTAACACCGGGGAGCTGTTTTTT
cdr3_aa: CASSESSNTGELFF